The T cell receptor beta chain under discussion was sequenced for a study of shared clonotypes between healthy human individuals. This clone appeared a single time. In the study's own analysis: ImmunoSEQ only sent back junction sequences with no quality scores, so filtering was done differently. Libraries were prepared by immunoSEQ multiplex PCR; TCRdb keeps only in-frame clonotypes and omits some of them. From that table come the V and J calls and clone size; the DNA was used to work out D and trimming. Here the sample spans around 2,000,000 clones, over 85% being singletons. Trimming pared 2 bases from V and 1 base from J, leaving 5 bases between. Germline CDR1 reads MNHNS; CDR2 reads SASEGT. The CDR3 extends over 13 amino acids.

This chain links TRBV6-1 with TRBJ1-2; D gene uncertain. The sequence derives from a man aged 18 to 35 in good health. The sequenced sample consisted of naive CD4+ T cells sorted from blood. The subset denotes: CD45RA+ positively selected. Here the CDR3 reads CASSETLNYGYTF. In nucleotides, the CDR3 is TGTGCCAGCAGTGAAACCCTTAACTATGGCTACACCTTC.